These T cell receptor beta chains were read from a single sample in a study of graft-versus-host responses after intestinal transplantation. The protocol was immunoSEQ multiplex PCR, while the TCRdb copy is restricted to in-frame clones and leaves out a portion. The repertoire holds about 96,000 clones, roughly 92% seen once, with approximately 0.17% in the top ten. The antigens these receptors bind are not known. The specimen was unstimulated CD4+ T cells sorted from spleen or lymph node cells, collected before intestinal transplant. Every receptor here comes from a human donor who received an intestinal transplant. Each CDR3 is given with its conserved first and last residue. Fields, in order: D gene, V gene, J gene, clone size, CDR3 protein, CDR3 DNA. D genes are given only for firm matches. Where a row states a size, it is once, few, many or the class of an expanded clone; other rows omit it.

-	TRBV30	TRBJ1-1	-	CAWSKQMNTEAFF	TGTGCCTGGAGTAAACAGATGAACACTGAAGCTTTCTTT
TRBD1	TRBV2	TRBJ2-2	-	CASKGQGVLNGELFF	TGTGCCAGCAAAGGACAGGGAGTATTAAACGGGGAGCTGTTTTTT
TRBD1	TRBV9	TRBJ2-2	-	CASSVYGTGVRTGELFF	TGTGCCAGCAGCGTTTATGGGACAGGGGTGAGGACCGGGGAGCTGTTTTTT
TRBD1	TRBV18	TRBJ1-3	-	CASSRGQGDGNTIYF	TGTGCCAGCTCCCGCGGACAGGGTGACGGAAACACCATATATTTT
TRBD1	TRBV9	TRBJ1-6	-	CASSDSLQGFGSPLHF	TGTGCCAGCAGCGACTCCTTACAGGGGTTCGGTTCACCCCTCCACTTT
TRBD2	TRBV2	TRBJ2-3	once	CASRREALPSTDTQYF	TGTGCCAGCAGGCGGGAGGCTTTACCTAGCACAGATACGCAGTATTTT
-	TRBV5-4	TRBJ1-1	few	CASSLDREGKAFF	TGTGCCAGCAGCTTGGACAGGGAGGGAAAAGCTTTCTTT
-	TRBV9	TRBJ2-2	-	CASSVVSLKGLSTGELFF	TGTGCCAGCAGCGTAGTCTCTCTCAAGGGGCTTAGTACCGGGGAGCTGTTTTTT
TRBD1	TRBV4-1	TRBJ2-7	-	CASSQGLLGTATSYEQYF	TGCGCCAGCAGCCAAGGCCTACTCGGGACAGCCACCTCCTACGAGCAGTACTTC
TRBD2	TRBV2	TRBJ2-1	-	CASRRRAGGGHNEQFF	TGTGCCAGCAGGCGCCGGGCGGGAGGGGGCCACAATGAGCAGTTCTTC
-	TRBV5-1	TRBJ1-3	-	CASSPRTGNTIYF	TGCGCCAGCAGCCCCCGGACAGGAAACACCATATATTTT
-	TRBV6-5	TRBJ1-6	-	CASTNMDRDNSPLHF	TGTGCCAGCACTAATATGGACAGAGACAATTCGCCCCTCCACTTT
-	TRBV6-5	TRBJ1-1	-	CASSYARRGLAFF	TGTGCCAGCAGTTACGCTCGTCGAGGGCTAGCTTTCTTT
-	TRBV10-3	TRBJ2-5	-	CAIAASTGIGQETQYF	TGTGCCATCGCGGCTTCTACAGGGATCGGGCAAGAGACCCAGTACTTC
TRBD2	TRBV9	TRBJ2-7	-	CASSEGLAHSYEQYF	TGTGCCAGCAGCGAGGGACTAGCCCACTCCTACGAGCAGTACTTC
TRBD2	TRBV5-1	TRBJ2-1	-	CASSWEGYNGQFF	TGCGCCAGCAGCTGGGAGGGGTACAATGGGCAGTTCTTC
TRBD2	TRBV9	TRBJ2-5	-	CASSVGSGGAETQYF	TGTGCCAGCAGCGTAGGTAGCGGGGGGGCCGAGACCCAGTACTTC
TRBD1	TRBV5-1	TRBJ2-7	-	CASSWTGGISYEQYF	TGCGCCAGCAGCTGGACAGGGGGTATCTCCTACGAGCAGTACTTC
-	TRBV27	TRBJ1-2	-	CASSPPTGNYGYTF	TGTGCCAGCAGTCCCCCCACAGGGAACTATGGCTACACCTTC
-	TRBV30	TRBJ2-7	-	CAWAGVYEQYF	TGTGCCTGGGCCGGGGTCTACGAGCAGTACTTC
-	TRBV19	TRBJ1-2	-	CASSRDFDYGYTF	TGTGCCAGTAGTCGGGATTTTGACTATGGCTACACCTTC
-	TRBV6-1	TRBJ2-1	-	CASKQGQNEQFF	TGTGCCAGCAAGCAGGGGCAGAATGAGCAGTTCTTC
-	TRBV5-1	TRBJ2-1	-	CASSWDGLPGSYNEQFF	TGCGCCAGCAGCTGGGACGGACTACCAGGATCCTACAATGAGCAGTTCTTC
-	TRBV5-1	TRBJ2-7	-	CASSLAVADPSYEQYF	TGCGCCAGCAGCTTGGCCGTTGCAGATCCCTCCTACGAGCAGTACTTC
-	TRBV7-5	TRBJ1-4	few	CARSLADEKLFF	TGTGCCAGAAGCCTAGCTGATGAAAAACTGTTTTTT
TRBD1	TRBV6-6	TRBJ1-1	few	CASSWTGGTEAFF	TGTGCCAGCAGCTGGACAGGGGGCACTGAAGCTTTCTTT
-	TRBV5-6	TRBJ2-3	-	CASSFPPGYTQYF	TGTGCCAGCAGCTTCCCCCCCGGGTATACGCAGTATTTT
-	TRBV30	TRBJ2-1	-	CAWSVTLYNEQFF	TGTGCCTGGAGTGTTACCCTATACAATGAGCAGTTCTTC
-	TRBV5-1	TRBJ2-5	-	CASRSTETQETQYF	TGCGCCAGCAGAAGCACAGAAACACAAGAGACCCAGTACTTC
-	TRBV9	TRBJ1-1	-	CASSPTPGNTEAFF	TGTGCCAGCAGCCCTACCCCCGGGAACACTGAAGCTTTCTTT
-	TRBV30	TRBJ1-6	-	CAWSADSLNSPLHF	TGTGCCTGGAGTGCTGACAGCCTGAATTCACCCCTCCACTTT
-	TRBV15	TRBJ2-3	-	CATSRLRDSSTDTQYF	TGTGCCACCAGCAGACTCAGGGACTCCAGCACAGATACGCAGTATTTT
TRBD1	TRBV28	TRBJ1-4	-	CASSGTGVFKLFF	TGTGCCAGCAGTGGGACAGGGGTTTTTAAACTGTTTTTT
TRBD2	TRBV6-1	TRBJ2-3	-	CASTGGPRFTDTQYF	TGTGCCAGCACGGGGGGGCCCCGGTTCACAGATACGCAGTATTTT
-	TRBV6-5	TRBJ1-5	-	CASSSSRDWGLRPQHF	TGTGCCAGCAGTTCTTCCAGGGATTGGGGATTGAGGCCCCAGCATTTT
-	TRBV11-3	TRBJ1-1	-	CASSSSGVMNTEAFF	TGTGCCAGCAGCTCATCAGGGGTAATGAACACTGAAGCTTTCTTT
-	TRBV6-1	TRBJ1-2	once	CASSPGTTYGYTF	TGTGCCAGCAGTCCCGGGACAACCTATGGCTACACCTTC
-	TRBV7-6	TRBJ2-5	-	CASSLAGRETQYF	TGTGCCAGCAGCTTAGCGGGGCGGGAGACCCAGTACTTC
TRBD2	TRBV9	TRBJ2-3	-	CASSVVAGGGTDTQYF	TGTGCCAGCAGCGTAGTTGCGGGGGGGGGCACAGATACGCAGTATTTT
-	TRBV5-4	TRBJ2-3	-	CASSLLWGPSTDTQYF	TGTGCCAGCAGTCTATTGTGGGGCCCAAGCACAGATACGCAGTATTTT
-	TRBV19	TRBJ1-1	-	CASSQDLATEAFF	TGTGCCAGTAGTCAGGATTTGGCCACTGAAGCTTTCTTT
-	TRBV30	TRBJ1-1	-	CAWSDLTEAFF	TGTGCCTGGAGTGATCTCACTGAAGCTTTCTTT
TRBD2	TRBV4-3	TRBJ2-3	-	CASSHESGGTDTQYF	TGCGCCAGCAGCCACGAGAGCGGGGGCACAGATACGCAGTATTTT
-	TRBV15	TRBJ1-1	-	CATSRATGENTEAFF	TGTGCCACCAGCAGAGCTACCGGGGAGAACACTGAAGCTTTCTTT